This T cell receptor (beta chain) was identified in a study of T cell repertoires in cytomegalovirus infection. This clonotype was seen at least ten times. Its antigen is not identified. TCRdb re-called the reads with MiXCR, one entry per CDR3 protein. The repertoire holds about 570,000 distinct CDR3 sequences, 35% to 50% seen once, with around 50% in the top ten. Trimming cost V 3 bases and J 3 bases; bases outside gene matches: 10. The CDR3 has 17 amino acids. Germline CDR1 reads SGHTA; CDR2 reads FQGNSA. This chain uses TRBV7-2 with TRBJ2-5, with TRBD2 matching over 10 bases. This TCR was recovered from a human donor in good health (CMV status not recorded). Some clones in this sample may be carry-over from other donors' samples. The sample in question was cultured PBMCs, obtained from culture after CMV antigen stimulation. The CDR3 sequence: CASSFRTSGFSKETQYF. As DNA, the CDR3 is TGTGCCAGCAGCTTTCGGACTAGCGGATTTTCCAAAGAGACCCAGTACTTC. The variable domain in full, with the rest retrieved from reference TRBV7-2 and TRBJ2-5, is GAGVSQSPSNKVTEKGKDVELRCDPISGHTALYWYRQSLGQGLEFLIYFQGNSAPDKSGLPSDRFSAERTGGSVSTLTIQRTQQEDSAVYLCASSFRTSGFSKETQYFGPGTRLLVL.